This T cell receptor (beta chain) came from a study of T cells in Graves' hyperthyroidism and ophthalmopathy. Many counts were recorded for this clonotype. Its target is not known. From RNA transcripts, TCR beta CDR3 regions were amplified. Initially, a first-round RT-PCR of the TCR CDR3 employed the HTBI primer set. Using its own MiXCR run on the multiplex PCR reads, TCRdb lists one record per CDR3 protein. This sample has a few hundred thousand distinct CDR3 sequences, with about 13% found just once. The CDR3 is made up of 15 amino acids. Trimming pared 6 bases from V and 5 bases from J, leaving 17 bases between. Germline V gives CDR1 MDHEN, CDR2 SYDVKM. Study-level points and caveats: The model identified upcoming ophthalmopathy a median around 7.1 months ahead of onset.

Sequencing was carried out using blood. The clonotype was recovered from a woman between 18 and 29 years old with Graves' hyperthyroidism. V is TRBV28 and J is TRBJ2-1; maybe TRBD1 (6 bases). CDR3 region: CASREQGGYNNEQFF. DNA for the CDR3: TGTGCCAGCAGGGAACAGGGTGGGTATAACAATGAGCAGTTCTTC.